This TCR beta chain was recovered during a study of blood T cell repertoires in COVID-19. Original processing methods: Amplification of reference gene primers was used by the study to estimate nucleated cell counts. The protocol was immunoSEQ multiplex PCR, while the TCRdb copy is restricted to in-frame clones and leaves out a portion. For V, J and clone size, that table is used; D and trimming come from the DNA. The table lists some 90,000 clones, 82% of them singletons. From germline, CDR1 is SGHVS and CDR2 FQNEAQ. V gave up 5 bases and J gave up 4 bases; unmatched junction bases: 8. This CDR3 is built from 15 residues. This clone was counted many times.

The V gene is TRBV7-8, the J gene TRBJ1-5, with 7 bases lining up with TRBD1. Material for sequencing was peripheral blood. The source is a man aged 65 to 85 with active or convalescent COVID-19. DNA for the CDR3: TGTGCCAGCAGCCTAACGGCCAGGGGGAATCAGCCCCAGCATTTT. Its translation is CASSLTARGNQPQHF.